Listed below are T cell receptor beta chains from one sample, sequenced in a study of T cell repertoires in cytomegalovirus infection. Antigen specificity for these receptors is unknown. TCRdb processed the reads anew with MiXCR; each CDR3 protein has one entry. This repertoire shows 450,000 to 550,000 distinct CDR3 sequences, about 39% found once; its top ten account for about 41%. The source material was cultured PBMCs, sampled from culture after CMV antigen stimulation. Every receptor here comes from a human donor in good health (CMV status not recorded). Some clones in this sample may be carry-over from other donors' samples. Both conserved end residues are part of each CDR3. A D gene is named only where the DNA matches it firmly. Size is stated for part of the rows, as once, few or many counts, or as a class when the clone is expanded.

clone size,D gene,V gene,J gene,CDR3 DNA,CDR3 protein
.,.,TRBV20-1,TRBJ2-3,TGCAGTGCCCAGCTGGTACGGGCCAGCACAGATACGCAGTATTTT,CSAQLVRASTDTQYF
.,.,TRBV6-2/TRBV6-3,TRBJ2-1,TGTGCCAGCAGTTACTCGAGGAGCGGTGCAAGCTCCTACAATGAGCAGTTCTTC,CASSYSRSGASSYNEQFF
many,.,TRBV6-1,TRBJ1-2,TGTGCCAGCAGTCCTCGTTCGGAGATACGCACCTATAACTATGGCTACACCTTC,CASSPRSEIRTYNYGYTF
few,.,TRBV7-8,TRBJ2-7,TGTGCCAGCAGCTTAGCGGCAGGGGGGGATATCTACGAGCAGTACTTC,CASSLAAGGDIYEQYF
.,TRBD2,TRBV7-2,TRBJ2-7,TGTGCCAGCAGCTCCCGACCTAGCGGGGGGGCCGAGGAGCAGTACTTC,CASSSRPSGGAEEQYF
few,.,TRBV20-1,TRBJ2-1,TGCAGTGCTAGACAAGACAATGAGCAGTTCTTC,CSARQDNEQFF
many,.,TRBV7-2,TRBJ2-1,TGTGCCAGCAGCTTACAACGCAATGAGCAGTTCTTC,CASSLQRNEQFF
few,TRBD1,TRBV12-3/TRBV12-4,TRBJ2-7,TGTGCCAGCAGTCCGACGACAGGGCCGGTCTACGAGCAGTACTTC,CASSPTTGPVYEQYF
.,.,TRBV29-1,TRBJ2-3,TGCAGCGGCAAGACAGGACTAATGGGAACGCAGTATTTT,CSGKTGLMGTQYF
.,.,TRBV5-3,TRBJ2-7,TGTGCCAGCCATACCCAGAGGCCCAATGGGGGCGAGCAGTACTTC,CASHTQRPNGGEQYF
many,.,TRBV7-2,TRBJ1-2,TGTGCCAGCAGCTTAGTATTGGGGGATGGCTACACCTTC,CASSLVLGDGYTF
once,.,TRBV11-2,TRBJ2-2,TGTGCCAGCAGCTTATCCACAGGGAGCACCGGGGAGCTGTTTTTT,CASSLSTGSTGELFF
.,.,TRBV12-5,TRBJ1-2,TGTGCTAGTGGCCAAGCTAACAGGAACCCTAACTATGGCTACACCTTC,CASGQANRNPNYGYTF
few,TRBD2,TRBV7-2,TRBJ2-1,TGTGCCGGCTTGGATGGGGCTAGCGGGTACAATGAGCAGTTCTTC,CAGLDGASGYNEQFF
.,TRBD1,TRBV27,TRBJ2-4,TGTGCCAGCAGTTTATCTCCGGGACAGCGCATTCAGTACTTC,CASSLSPGQRIQYF
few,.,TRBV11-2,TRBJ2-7,TGTGCCAGCAGCAACCCAGGGGTGTGGCAGTACTTC,CASSNPGVWQYF
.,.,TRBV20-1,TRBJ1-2,TGCAGTGCTCCCACAGGGTTCTATGGCTACACCTTC,CSAPTGFYGYTF
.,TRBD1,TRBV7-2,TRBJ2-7,TGTGCCAGCAGCTTATACCCGGGACAGGATAACGAGCAGTACTTC,CASSLYPGQDNEQYF
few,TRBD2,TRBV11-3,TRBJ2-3,TGTGCCAGCAGCTGGCGGGAGTCAGATACGCAGTATTTT,CASSWRESDTQYF
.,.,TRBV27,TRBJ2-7,TGTGCCAGCAGTTACGGGGTCGAGCAGTACTTC,CASSYGVEQYF
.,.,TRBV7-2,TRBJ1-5,TGTGCCAGCAGCTTACTGCAAGGGTTTGGCAATCAGCCCCAGCATTTT,CASSLLQGFGNQPQHF
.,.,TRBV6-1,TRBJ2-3,TGTGCCAGCAGTGAATTCCCTACAGGGCCCGCGCAGTATTTT,CASSEFPTGPAQYF
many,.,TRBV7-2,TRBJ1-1,TGTGCCAGCAGCTCACGGGGGGGTGCAGGGAACACTGAAGCTTTCTTT,CASSSRGGAGNTEAFF
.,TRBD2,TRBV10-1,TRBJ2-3,TGCGCCAGCAGTGTACGACTTAGCGGGTCAGATACGCAGTATTTT,CASSVRLSGSDTQYF
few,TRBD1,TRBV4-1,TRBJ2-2,TGCGCCAGCAGACAGGGGACCGGGGAGCTGTTTTTT,CASRQGTGELFF
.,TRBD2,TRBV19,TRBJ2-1,TGTGCCAGTAGTATTAGCGGGGGCCTCTACAATGAGCAGTTCTTC,CASSISGGLYNEQFF
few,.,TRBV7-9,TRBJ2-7,TGTGCCAGCAGCTTAGCCTCAACGGGGGCCCACGAGCAGTACTTC,CASSLASTGAHEQYF
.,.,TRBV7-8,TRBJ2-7,TGTGCCAGCAGCTTGGTGGGAGGCCCCTACGAGCAGTACTTC,CASSLVGGPYEQYF
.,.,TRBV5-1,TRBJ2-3,TGCGCCAGCAGCTTCCCTGGAGATACGCAGTATTTT,CASSFPGDTQYF
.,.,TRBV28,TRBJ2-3,TGTGCCAGCAGTCGGGATGTTTTAGATACGCAGTATTTT,CASSRDVLDTQYF
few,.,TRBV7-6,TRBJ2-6,TGTGCCAGCAGCTTAGAGAGTTACGGGTTCAAGACTGGGGCCAACGTCCTGACTTTC,CASSLESYGFKTGANVLTF
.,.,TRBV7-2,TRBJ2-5,TGTGCCAGCAGCCCGCGCGCGGGGGCGGTTTGGGAATGGAGACAAGAGACCCAGTACTTC,CASSPRAGAVWEWRQETQYF
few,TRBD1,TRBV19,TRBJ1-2,TGTGCCAGCAGGAAAAGGGGACAGTTGTATGGCTACACCTTC,CASRKRGQLYGYTF
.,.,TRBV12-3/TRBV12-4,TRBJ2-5,TGTGCCAGCAGCCCCGGACTCTACGAGACCCAGTACTTC,CASSPGLYETQYF
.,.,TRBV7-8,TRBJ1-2,TGTGCCAGCAGCTATCGAACCGGGTCTGGCTACACCTTC,CASSYRTGSGYTF
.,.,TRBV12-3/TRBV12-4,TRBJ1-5,TGTGCCAGCAGTTTAGGTCGGGCCGCCAATCAGCCCCAGCATTTT,CASSLGRAANQPQHF
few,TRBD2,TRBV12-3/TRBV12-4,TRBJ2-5,TGTGCCAGCAGCAAACTAGCGGGAGTCGAGGAGACCCAGTACTTC,CASSKLAGVEETQYF
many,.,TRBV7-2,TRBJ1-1,TGTGCCAGCAGCTTATCCAGATTGAACACTGAAGCTTTCTTT,CASSLSRLNTEAFF
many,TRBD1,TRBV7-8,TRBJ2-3,TGTGCCAGCAGTCTTCTCAGGGGGTTACGAACAGATACGCAGTATTTT,CASSLLRGLRTDTQYF
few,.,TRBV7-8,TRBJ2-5,TGTGCCAGCAGCCTCAGCCCGTCGCCGCCTTACCAAGAGACCCAGTACTTC,CASSLSPSPPYQETQYF
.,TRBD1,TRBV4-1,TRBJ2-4,TGCGCCAGCAGCGAAACGACAGGGGTCGAGGCCAAAAACATTCAGTACTTC,CASSETTGVEAKNIQYF
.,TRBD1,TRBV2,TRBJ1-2,TGTGCCAGCAGTGAGACAGGGGATGGCTACACCTTC,CASSETGDGYTF
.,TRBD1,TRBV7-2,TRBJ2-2,TGTGCCAGCAGCCCAGCAGGGGGTTCGAACACCGGGGAGCTGTTTTTT,CASSPAGGSNTGELFF
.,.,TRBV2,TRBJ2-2,TGTGCCAGCTTGGCCAGTGCGAACACCGGGGAGCTGTTTTTT,CASLASANTGELFF
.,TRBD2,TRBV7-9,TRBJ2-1,TGTGCCAGCAGCTTAGGGGGCGGGAGCGTACCAAGGCAGTTCTTC,CASSLGGGSVPRQFF
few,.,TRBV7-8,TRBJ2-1,TGTGCCAGCAGCTTGGGTCCCGGGAGCGCCAAATCCTACAATGAGCAGTTCTTC,CASSLGPGSAKSYNEQFF
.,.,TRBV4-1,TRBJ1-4,TGCGCCAGCAGCCCCTTCGATTCAGAACTGTTTTTT,CASSPFDSELFF
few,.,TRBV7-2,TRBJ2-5,TGTGCCAGCACCCGGGACATCTACCAAGAGACCCAGTACTTC,CASTRDIYQETQYF
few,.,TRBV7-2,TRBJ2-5,TGTGCCAGCAGCCTGATGACCGCGGAGACCCAGTACTTC,CASSLMTAETQYF
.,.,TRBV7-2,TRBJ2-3,TGTGCCAGCACCTCAAGCGGCGTGTCAGATACGCAGTATTTT,CASTSSGVSDTQYF
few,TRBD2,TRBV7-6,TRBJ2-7,TGTGCCAGCAGCACCGGGACTAGCGGGGGCCCTAGCTCCTACGAGCAGTACTTC,CASSTGTSGGPSSYEQYF
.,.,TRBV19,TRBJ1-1,TGTGCCAGTAGTCAAGGGGGACTCGCTGAAGCTTTCTTT,CASSQGGLAEAFF
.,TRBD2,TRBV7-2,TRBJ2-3,TGTGCCAGCAGCCTAGTAGCGGGGGGAGGGCTAGATACGCAGTATTTT,CASSLVAGGGLDTQYF
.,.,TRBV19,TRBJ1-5,TGTGCCAGTAGTATGTGGCCCCTCCTCAGTGTAACCACTCAGCCCCAGCATTTT,CASSMWPLLSVTTQPQHF
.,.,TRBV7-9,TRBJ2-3,TGTGCCGGGGGGGGGGGCGATACGCAGTATTTT,CAGGGGDTQYF